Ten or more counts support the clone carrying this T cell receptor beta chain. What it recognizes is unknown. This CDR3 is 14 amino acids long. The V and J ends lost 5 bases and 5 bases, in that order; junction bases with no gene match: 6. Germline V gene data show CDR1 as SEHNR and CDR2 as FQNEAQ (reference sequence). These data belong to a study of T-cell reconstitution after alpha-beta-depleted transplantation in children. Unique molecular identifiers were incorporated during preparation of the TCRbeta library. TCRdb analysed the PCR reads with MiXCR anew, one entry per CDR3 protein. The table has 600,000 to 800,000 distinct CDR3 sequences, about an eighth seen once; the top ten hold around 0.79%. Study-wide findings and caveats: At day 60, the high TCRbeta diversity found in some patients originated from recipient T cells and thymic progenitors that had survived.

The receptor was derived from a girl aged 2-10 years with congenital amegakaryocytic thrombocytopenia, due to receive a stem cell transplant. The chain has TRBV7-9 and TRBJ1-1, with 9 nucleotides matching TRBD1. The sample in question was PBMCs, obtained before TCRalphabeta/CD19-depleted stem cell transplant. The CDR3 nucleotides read TGTGCCAGCAGCCCAGGGACAGGGAGGACTGAAGCTTTCTTT. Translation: CASSPGTGRTEAFF.